The 30 T cell receptor beta chains reported below all come from one sample, sequenced in a study of glioma-infiltrating T cells (dated by TCRdb to about 2016). The sample was run on an Illumina MiSeq. The iRepertoire nested amplicon-rescue multiplex PCR (arm-PCR) platform was used to amplify TCR alpha and beta CDR3 regions from RNA. TCRdb's own reprocessing of the public reads used fastp at Q25 and MiXCR and kept productive beta chains. Rows with a matching CDR3 protein are joined into one entry that keeps the most common DNA and genes. The sample table lists around 90,000 distinct CDR3 sequences, approximately 40% of them with a count of one. The ten largest clones add up to around two fifths of the sample. Input material: glioma tissue, nonneoplastic brain tissue, or PBMCs (not recorded which). Receptors were obtained from a human donor with low-grade glioma or glioblastoma, undergoing nonglioma brain surgery, or in good health (not recorded which).

V and J are TRBV28 and TRBJ1-4, with D possibly TRBD1 on 5 matching bases. CDR1 and CDR2 (germline): MDHEN, SYDVKM. V was clipped by 4 bases and J by 10 bases, with 22 bases between them. The CDR3 consists of 16 residues. CDR3 coding DNA: TGTGCCAGCAGTTCCCCCGGGGGGGGGGATGAAGGAAAACTGTTTTTT. Protein: CASSSPGGGDEGKLFF.

Comments on this clonotype: This CDR3 is missing its conserved last phenylalanine or tryptophan, likely due to a read error. The chain employs TRBV20-1 and TRBJ1-5; D call uncertain. The CDR3 spans 15 residues. Germline lookup yields CDR1 DFQATT and CDR2 SNEGSKA (reference sequence). Deletions cut 2 bases from V and 1 base from J, with 12 bases between. CDR3 DNA sequence: TGCAGTGCTAGAAGACATGGATTGAGCAATCAGCCCCAGCATTCT. Its translation is CSARRHGLSNQPQHS.

The chain's CDR3 is CASSVGQGRQETQYF. The CDR3, as DNA: TGTGCCAGCAGTGTAGGACAGGGGAGACAAGAGACCCAGTACTTC. The gene calls are TRBV25-1 and TRBJ2-5, with 9 bases lining up with TRBD1. Germline-derived CDR1 and CDR2 are MGHDK and SYGVNS. The CDR3 covers 15 residues. J gave up 2 bases and V 4 bases, and 5 bases lay outside the gene matches.

This clonotype came up many times. The chain joins TRBV3-1 to TRBJ1-2; D unresolved. The CDR3 sequence is 12 residues long. Per the germline V gene, CDR1 is LGHDT and CDR2 is YNNKEL (reference sequence). The V gene lost 4 bases and the J gene lost 7 bases, with 10 bases spanning the gap. In nucleotides, the CDR3 is TGTGCCAGCAGCCGGAGCGGAATTGGCTACACCTTC. Residues: CASSRSGIGYTF.

The V call is TRBV7-9, the J call TRBJ2-5; D unresolved. The CDR3 loop spans 12 amino acids. V was pared by 5 bases and J by 4 bases, with 8 bases between. Germline V gives CDR1 SEHNR, CDR2 FQNEAQ (reference sequence). Here the CDR3 DNA reads TGTGCCAGCAGCCTCTGGGGAGAGACCCAGTACTTC. It specifies CASSLWGETQYF.

Worth noting for this clonotype: A much larger clone differs from this one at a single base, so this may be a read error. The chain is built from TRBV3-1 and TRBJ1-3; maybe TRBD1 (6 bases). The CDR3 is made up of 16 amino acids. Germline V lookup: CDR1 LGHDT, CDR2 YNNKEL (reference sequence). V shed 8 bases and J shed 1 base, with 18 bases lying between them. This CDR3 reads CASGTHRVPSGNTIYF. CDR3 in DNA: TGTGCCAGCGGCACTCACAGGGTTCCTTCTGGAAACACCATATATTTT.

In its sample, this clonotype was seen many times. The V gene is TRBV20-1, the J gene TRBJ2-3; possible D gene TRBD1, 5 bases. This CDR3 region has 14 residues. Looked up from germline, CDR1 is DFQATT and CDR2 is SNEGSKA (reference sequence). Trimming stripped 6 bases from V and 6 bases from J, with 19 bases between. In nucleotides, the CDR3 is TGCAGTGCCCTGACAGATCTCATAGCCGATACGCAGTATTTT. Protein product: CSALTDLIADTQYF.

Here the CDR3 DNA reads TGTGCCAGCAGTCAGCGAGTAGCGGGGAGCTCCTACGAGCAGTACTTC. Its translation: CASSQRVAGSSYEQYF. The chain recombines TRBV6-1 with TRBJ2-7, with 8 bases that match TRBD2. Germline V gene data show CDR1 as MNHNS and CDR2 as SASEGT. J gave up 0 bases and V 5 bases, and 9 bases lay outside the gene matches. This CDR3 is 16 amino acids long.

About this clonotype: One end of the junction varies from germline; a read error may be responsible. The gene calls are TRBV3-1 and TRBJ1-2; D ambiguous. Germline CDR1 is LGHDT and CDR2 is YNNKEL (reference sequence). The CDR3 is made up of 14 amino acids. The CDR3 here is CASSQGSNRYGYAF. CDR3 nucleotide sequence: TGTGCCAGCAGCCAGGGTTCCAACAGATATGGCTACGCCTTC.

A remark on this clonotype: An end of the junction differs from the germline gene, which may be a read error. The chain links TRBV5-1 to TRBJ2-1, with 7 positions matching TRBD1. CDR1 and CDR2 from the germline V gene are SGHRS and YFSETQ. CDR3 length: 16 amino acids. CDR3 nucleotides: TGCGCCAGCAGCTTGGAGGTACAGGGGCCCTACAATGAGCAATTCTTC. The encoded protein is CASSLEVQGPYNEQFF.

Of note for this clonotype: This may stem from a read error, because a much larger clone lies one nucleotide away. This chain joins TRBV3-1 and TRBJ1-6; possibly TRBD1 for D (6 bases). The ends were cut back, 4 bases at V and 4 bases at J, with 11 bases in the middle. Germline-derived CDR1 and CDR2 are LGHDT and YNNKEL (reference sequence). CDR3 length equals 15 residues. The CDR3 is CASSPEGHYNSPLHF. For the CDR3, the DNA is TGTGCCAGCAGCCCCGAGGGACATTATAATTCACCCCTCCACTTT.

This clonotype appeared many times. The J gene is TRBJ2-2, the V gene TRBV6-1, with 7 bases lining up with TRBD2. V shed 7 bases and J 0 bases; nucleotides not matched to a gene: 14. In germline, CDR1 is MNHNS, CDR2 SASEGT. This CDR3 comprises 18 residues. The CDR3 sequence is CASTSAGGGRANTGELFF. The CDR3 region has the DNA TGTGCCAGCACCTCCGCGGGCGGGGGTCGCGCGAACACCGGGGAGCTGTTTTTT.

This clonotype was detected many times. This chain joins TRBV6-1 and TRBJ2-7, with TRBD2 matching 9 bases. CDR1 MNHNS and CDR2 SASEGT come from the germline V gene. This CDR3 region has 16 residues. V dropped 6 bases and J dropped 0; count of bases not matched to a gene: 9. This chain's CDR3 is CASRMTSGYSSYEQYF. The CDR3 DNA reads as TGTGCCAGCAGAATGACTAGCGGTTATAGCTCCTACGAGCAGTACTTC.

The sample holds many counts of this clonotype. The chain links TRBV6-2 or TRBV6-3 to TRBJ2-1, with 10 bases fitting TRBD2. V lost 0 bases to trimming and J lost 5 bases; unmatched junction nucleotides: 4. CDR3 length: 16 residues. Germline V lookup: CDR1 MNHEY, CDR2 SVGEGT. The CDR3 here is CASSYSLAGVDNEQFF. Here the CDR3 DNA reads TGTGCCAGCAGTTACTCGCTAGCGGGAGTAGACAATGAGCAGTTCTTC.

The chain recombines TRBV20-1 with TRBJ1-5; D unresolved. Trimming stripped 3 bases from V and 13 bases from J, with 25 bases between. The CDR3 sequence is 15 residues long. Per germline, CDR1 DFQATT and CDR2 SNEGSKA (reference sequence). CDR3: CSASSPTYSNQQQHF. CDR3 bases: TGCAGTGCTAGCTCCCCAACATATAGCAATCAGCAACAGCATTTT.

This clonotype was seen ten or more times. This chain links TRBV7-8 with TRBJ1-5; no firm D call. This CDR3 comprises 12 residues. V lost 5 bases, J lost 4 bases, and 6 bases lay in between. Germline values: CDR1 SGHVS, CDR2 FQNEAQ. Here the CDR3 reads CASSLPNQPQHF. The DNA of the CDR3 is TGTGCCAGCAGCCTCCCTAATCAGCCCCAGCATTTT. Full variable domain (rest looked up from reference TRBV7-8 and TRBJ1-5): GAGVSQSPRYKVAKRGQDVALRCDPISGHVSLFWYQQALGQGPEFLTYFQNEAQLDKSGLPSDRFFAERPEGSVSTLKIQRTQQEDSAVYLCASSLPNQPQHFGDGTRLSIL.

This clonotype was counted ten times or more. The chain carries TRBV5-1 and TRBJ2-5, with 7 bases fitting TRBD1. V was clipped by 1 base and J by 3 bases; unmatched bases: 6. This CDR3 has 15 residues. Germline assignment: CDR1 SGHRS and CDR2 YFSETQ. The chain's CDR3 is CASSLIPGQEETQYF. CDR3 nucleotide sequence: TGCGCCAGCAGCTTGATACCCGGACAGGAAGAGACCCAGTACTTC.

This clonotype was found many times. The CDR3 bases are TGTGCCAGCAGCCAAGGGGACTTAGCTTTCTTT. This encodes CASSQGDLAFF. This sequence joins TRBV14 and TRBJ1-1; D might be TRBD1 (5 bases). CDR3 length: 11 residues. Per germline, CDR1 SGHDN and CDR2 FVKESK. V was cut by 1 base and J by 10 bases, with 7 bases left in between.

A note on this clonotype: This may come from a read error, since a much larger clone is one base off. The chain has TRBV6-1 and TRBJ1-4; no clear D. The CDR3 is 15 residues long. The germline V gene encodes CDR1 MNHNS and CDR2 SASEGT. With 7 bases removed from V and 2 bases from J, the gap between germline ends came to 14 bases. The CDR3 DNA reads TGTGCCAGCAATTCTCTGGGGTCCACTAATGAAAAACTGTTTTTT. Encoded protein: CASNSLGSTNEKLFF.

This rearrangement joins TRBV7-3 to TRBJ2-2; TRBD2 matches 12 bases. This CDR3 is 16 amino acids long. Germline CDR1 is SGHTA and CDR2 is FQGTGA. The J segment lost 8 bases and the V segment lost 4 bases, leaving 8 bases of the junction unmatched. For the CDR3, the DNA is TGTGCCAGCAGCTCCGGACTAGCGGGAATTACTGGGGAGCTGTTTTTT. The encoded protein is CASSSGLAGITGELFF.

In regard to this clonotype: A much larger clone is a single base away; this may be a read error. The chain joins TRBV14 to TRBJ2-4; D not certain. Germline V gene data show CDR1 as SGHDN and CDR2 as FVKESK. The CDR3 consists of 12 residues. The CDR3 DNA reads TGTGTCAGCAGCCAAGATGACGACATTCAGTACTTC. Translated, it gives CVSSQDDDIQYF.

Concerning this clonotype itself: At one boundary the junction diverges from the germline segment, which might be a read error. The chain links TRBV7-9 to TRBJ1-5, with a weak D call TRBD1 (5 bases). Germline V gives CDR1 SEHNR, CDR2 FQNEAQ (reference sequence). This CDR3 comprises 15 residues. For the CDR3, the DNA is TGTGCCAGCAGCTCCACAGTGGGCGCGGGGCCGCCCCATCATTTT. Amino acid sequence: CASSSTVGAGPPHHF.

V gene TRBV27 combines with J gene TRBJ2-7; 7 bases are shared with TRBD1. The J call is uncertain, as TRBJ2-1 better fits the DNA end. CDR1 MNHEY and CDR2 SMNVEV come from the germline V gene (reference sequence). This CDR3 region has 14 residues. The chain's CDR3 is CASRNRGSIYKQFF. The CDR3 DNA sequence: TGTGCCAGCAGGAACAGGGGTTCAATCTACAAGCAGTTCTTC.

In its sample, this clonotype was seen many times. The chain carries TRBV7-9 and TRBJ1-1, with 7 positions matching TRBD1. With V trimmed by 5 bases and J by 7 bases, 13 bases remained unmatched. CDR1 is SEHNR and CDR2 is FQNEAQ in the germline V gene (reference sequence). The CDR3 is 15 amino acids. The CDR3 sequence: CASSVVTTGSNEAFF. The CDR3 nucleotides read TGTGCCAGCAGCGTAGTCACGACAGGGTCCAATGAAGCTTTCTTT.

The sample holds many counts of this clonotype. The chain links TRBV15 to TRBJ2-4; 9 positions match TRBD1. The CDR3 loop spans 21 amino acids. Per germline, CDR1 LNHNV and CDR2 YYDKDF (reference sequence). V lost 2 bases to trimming and J lost 0 bases; unmatched junction nucleotides: 17. CDR3 coding DNA: TGTGCCACCAGCAGACCTACGGGGGACAGGGAGGGGGGTAAAGCCAAAAACATTCAGTACTTC. Encoded protein: CATSRPTGDREGGKAKNIQYF.

In the case of this clonotype: One junction end does not reproduce the germline sequence, and a read error may be involved. The gene calls are TRBV28 and TRBJ1-2; 10 bases are a match to TRBD1. From germline, CDR1 is MDHEN and CDR2 SYDVKM. This CDR3 comprises 16 residues. CDR3 coding DNA: TGTGCCGGCCTTCGGACAGGGGGTGGTGGGTTTCAGGGCTATACCTTC. It specifies CAGLRTGGGGFQGYTF.

This clonotype has only a few counts. The J gene is TRBJ1-1, the V gene TRBV9; possibly TRBD1 for D (6 bases). Trimming cost V 4 bases and J 1 base, with 14 bases left between them. CDR1 is SGDLS and CDR2 is YYNGEE in the germline V gene. This CDR3 is 15 amino acids long. DNA of the CDR3: TGTGCCAGCAGCCTGTGGGGGACAAGGAACACTGAAGCTTTCTTT. This encodes CASSLWGTRNTEAFF.

The table lists this clonotype with many counts. The V and J genes are TRBV7-9 and TRBJ2-5; maybe TRBD1 (6 bases). The CDR3 is made up of 16 amino acids. Trimming shortened V by 2 bases and J by 1 base, and 14 bases separated the two germline ends. CDR1 and CDR2 from the germline V gene are SEHNR and FQNEAQ (reference sequence). The CDR3 is CASSLLQGTLQETQYF. The CDR3 DNA sequence: TGTGCCAGCAGCTTATTACAGGGAACTCTCCAAGAGACCCAGTACTTC.

The chain combines TRBV6-2 or TRBV6-3 with TRBJ2-1, with 7 nucleotides matching TRBD2. Germline CDR1 and CDR2: MNHEY and SVGEGT. The ends lost 6 bases at V and 4 bases at J; junction bases unmatched: 12. CDR3 size: 16 residues. In nucleotides, the CDR3 is TGTGCCAGCAGCACCCGAGCGGGAATAGGATACAATGAGCAGTTCTTC. It translates to CASSTRAGIGYNEQFF.

This clonotype was counted ten times or more. CDR3 sequence: CATSDPGQGGSNQPQHF. The CDR3 DNA reads as TGTGCCACCAGTGACCCCGGACAAGGAGGGAGCAATCAGCCCCAGCATTTT. V usage is TRBV24-1 and J usage is TRBJ1-5; possibly TRBD1 for D (5 bases). The V gene's germline CDR1 is KGHDR and CDR2 SFDVKD. The V end was cut by 4 bases, the J end by 1 base, with 16 bases between. This CDR3 has 17 amino acids.